The clone carrying this T cell receptor (beta chain) was detected many times. The identical CDR3 is also encoded by other nucleotide sequences in the sample. This sample stems from a study of blood T cell repertoires in COVID-19. Overall study context: Some COVID-19 samples were acute and others convalescent; all came from the United States, Italy and Spain. Sample material is recorded as cDNA or gDNA derived from T cells, B-cell-depleted T cells, or PBMCs.

This table comes from immunoSEQ multiplex PCR, and its TCRdb copy is limited to in-frame clones, with some not included. Here the sample spans 140,000 or so clones, approximately 80% being singletons. Across about two dozen US areas, participants ranged in age from roughly 18 to 95 years. Each exposed participant met a COVID-19 case in the 2 weeks preceding study entry. Germline loops: CDR1 SGHRS, CDR2 YFSETQ. Trimming left V 4 bases short and J 3 bases short, with 14 bases between. The CDR3 covers 14 residues. V and J are TRBV5-1 and TRBJ2-7; D is possibly TRBD1 (5 bases). The sequence came from a young woman who had been exposed to COVID-19. Sequencing was performed on PBMCs or T cells enriched from blood (not recorded which). The CDR3 reads CASSASGQGYEQYF. The CDR3 DNA is TGCGCCAGCAGCGCGTCCGGACAAGGCTACGAGCAGTACTTC.